These 19 T cell receptor beta chains came from one sample sequenced in a study of pediatric ulcerative colitis. Assay used: immunoSEQ multiplex PCR; TCRdb lists only in-frame clones, some missing. Among approximately 40,000 clones listed, roughly 73% were seen once. The rectum was sampled with one to two pinch biopsies at colonoscopy. Input material: gut tissue. The receptors shown here come from a boy under 18 with moderate ulcerative colitis.

V and J are TRBV28 and TRBJ2-5, with D possibly TRBD2 on 5 matching bases. Germline V gene data show CDR1 as MDHEN and CDR2 as SYDVKM. The CDR3 runs to 13 residues. Trimming took off 6 bases at V and 3 bases at J, with 11 bases between the two ends. The CDR3 loop reads CASRLHGEETQYF. The DNA of the CDR3 is TGTGCCAGCAGATTACACGGGGAAGAGACCCAGTACTTC.

CDR3 amino acids: CASTGRAVDQPQHF. As DNA, the CDR3 is TGTGCCAGCACAGGCCGCGCCGTGGATCAGCCCCAGCATTTT. This chain connects TRBV6-1 to TRBJ1-5, with D uncertain. Looked up from germline, CDR1 is MNHNS and CDR2 is SASEGT. This CDR3 has 14 amino acids. With 7 bases removed from V and 5 bases from J, the gap between germline ends came to 15 bases.

This rearrangement joins TRBV5-5 to TRBJ2-2; 7 nucleotides align to TRBD2. Germline values: CDR1 SGHKS, CDR2 YYEKEE (reference sequence). The CDR3 is 15 amino acids. The junction had 7 bases not matched to a gene; V was cut back by 4 bases and J by 4 bases. Here the CDR3 reads CASSPGTTTTGELFF. Written as DNA, the CDR3 is TGTGCCAGCAGCCCCGGGACTACGACCACCGGGGAGCTGTTTTTT.

The chain employs TRBV2 and TRBJ1-2; D not resolved. The ends were cut back, 3 bases at V and 4 bases at J, with 12 bases in the middle. This CDR3 has 14 residues. From germline, CDR1 is SNHLY and CDR2 FYNNEI. In nucleotides, the CDR3 is TGTGCCAGCAGTGACCCGGGGAGTCCCTATGGCTACACCTTC. It translates to CASSDPGSPYGYTF.

The chain carries TRBV7-8 and TRBJ1-1; D gene ambiguous. Germline V gives CDR1 SGHVS, CDR2 FQNEAQ. The CDR3 spans 17 residues. Trimming shortened V by 1 base and J by 0 bases, and 15 bases separated the two germline ends. The CDR3 bases are TGTGCCAGCAGCTTAGTAGTTGGTGAGGGCCTGAACACTGAAGCTTTCTTT. This sequence encodes CASSLVVGEGLNTEAFF.

This chain joins TRBV6-1 and TRBJ2-3; 12 bases map to TRBD2. This CDR3 spans 15 amino acids. Germline V gives CDR1 MNHNS, CDR2 SASEGT. V gave up 2 bases and J gave up 4 bases; unmatched junction bases: 1. CDR3: CASSELAGGADTQYF. The CDR3 DNA is TGTGCCAGCAGTGAACTAGCGGGAGGGGCAGATACGCAGTATTTT.

The CDR3 DNA reads TGTGCCAGTAGTCCGCTGGTAGACTACACCTTC. Encoded protein: CASSPLVDYTF. J is TRBJ1-2 and V is TRBV19, with no clear D. Germline-derived CDR1 and CDR2 are LNHDA and SQIVND (reference sequence). V lost 5 bases and J 10 bases, leaving 11 bases between the germline ends. This CDR3 comprises 11 residues.

J is TRBJ2-5 and V is TRBV2; D gene ambiguous. The V gene's germline CDR1 is SNHLY and CDR2 FYNNEI. V lost 5 bases and J lost 3, with 10 bases in between. The CDR3 is made up of 13 amino acids. CDR3 in amino acids: CASSKESEETQYF. In nucleotides, the CDR3 is TGTGCCAGCAGTAAGGAGTCAGAAGAGACCCAGTACTTC.

The rearrangement links TRBV5-1 to TRBJ2-6, with TRBD2 matching over 13 bases. CDR1 SGHRS and CDR2 YFSETQ come from the germline V gene. With 5 bases clipped from V and 4 bases from J, the junction kept 3 bases outside the gene matches. The CDR3 loop spans 16 amino acids. The CDR3 spells CASRGLAGAGANVLTF. CDR3 nucleotide sequence: TGCGCCAGCAGAGGACTAGCGGGAGCCGGGGCCAACGTCCTGACTTTC.

The chain employs TRBV28 and TRBJ1-5, with D hard to call. The CDR3 covers 14 residues. Deletions cut 3 bases from V and 4 bases from J, with 10 bases between. CDR1 is MDHEN, CDR2 SYDVKM, per germline. DNA for the CDR3: TGTGCCAGCAGTTTGCGAGGTGGGAATCAGCCCCAGCATTTT. Amino acids: CASSLRGGNQPQHF.

This clone was seen a few times. The J gene is TRBJ2-5, the V gene TRBV7-2; D gene ambiguous. CDR1 is SGHTA, CDR2 FQGNSA, per germline. Deletions cut 4 bases from V and 5 bases from J, with 11 bases between. The CDR3 totals 13 residues. Here the CDR3 reads CASSSRVGETQYF. The CDR3 DNA follows: TGTGCCAGCAGCTCCCGAGTGGGGGAGACCCAGTACTTC.

The chain joins TRBV5-4 to TRBJ1-3; weak D call: TRBD1 (5 bases). V lost 3 bases to trimming and J lost 2 bases, with 21 bases between them. This CDR3 has 18 amino acids. CDR1 and CDR2 (germline): SGHNT, YYREEE (reference sequence). The CDR3 region is CASSYQGFAGLPGNTIYF. The CDR3 DNA is TGTGCCAGCAGCTATCAGGGCTTCGCTGGCCTACCTGGAAACACCATATATTTT.

The chain combines TRBV10-1 with TRBJ2-5, with 11 positions matching TRBD2. Germline V gene sequence: CDR1 WNHNN, CDR2 SYGVQD (reference sequence). J gave up 4 bases and V 2 bases, and 0 bases lay outside the gene matches. The length of the CDR3 is 14 residues. CDR3 sequence (DNA): TGCGCCAGCAGTGAGACTAGCGGGGGAGAGACCCAGTACTTC. Translated, it gives CASSETSGGETQYF.

The genes are TRBV15 and TRBJ1-3; D remains unclear. This CDR3 spans 15 amino acids. Trimming removed 8 bases at V and 0 bases at J, with 14 bases between. Looked up from germline, CDR1 is LNHNV and CDR2 is YYDKDF (reference sequence). The CDR3 sequence is CATRSQWNSGNTIYF. The CDR3 DNA sequence: TGTGCCACCCGCTCACAGTGGAACTCTGGAAACACCATATATTTT.

The rearrangement uses TRBV28 and TRBJ1-5; D ambiguous. Germline V lookup: CDR1 MDHEN, CDR2 SYDVKM. V gave up 1 base and J gave up 4 bases, with 8 bases separating them. The CDR3 totals 14 residues. CDR3 nucleotide sequence: TGTGCCAGCAGTTTATCGGGCGGGAATCAGCCCCAGCATTTT. It translates to CASSLSGGNQPQHF.

This chain uses TRBV15 with TRBJ1-2, with a tentative D call TRBD1 (5 bases). Germline CDR1 LNHNV, CDR2 YYDKDF (reference sequence). The ends were cut back, 6 bases at V and 3 bases at J, with 11 bases in the middle. The CDR3 sequence is 13 residues long. CDR3 residues: CATSPGTYYGYTF. The DNA for the CDR3 is TGTGCCACCAGTCCCGGGACCTACTATGGCTACACCTTC.

This chain links TRBV13 with TRBJ2-1, with a tentative D call TRBD1 (8 bases). Germline V gene lookup returns CDR1 PRHDT and CDR2 FYEKMQ (reference sequence). The CDR3 contains 14 residues. V was shortened by 8 bases and J by 8 bases, with 19 bases between the two germline ends. CDR3 DNA sequence: TGTGCCAGCCGGGGGGACAGGTACCATCATGAGCAGTTCTTC. This translates into CASRGDRYHHEQFF.

The chain joins TRBV10-3 to TRBJ2-3; D gene unclear. CDR1 is ENHRY and CDR2 is SYGVKD in the germline V gene. V lost 8 bases, J lost 0 bases, and 9 bases lay in between. The CDR3 has 13 residues. In DNA, the CDR3 is TGTGCCATCGACGGTTCTAGCACAGATACGCAGTATTTT. Translating it yields CAIDGSSTDTQYF.

This clone was detected only a few times. This chain links TRBV12-5 with TRBJ1-4, with TRBD1 identical over 7 bases. Germline assignment: CDR1 LGHNT and CDR2 FRNRAP. J lost 7 bases, V lost 5 bases, and 7 bases had no gene match. The CDR3 runs to 14 residues. The CDR3 DNA is TGTGCTAGTGGTCTTGGACAGGTCGGTGAAAAACTGTTTTTT. Translating it yields CASGLGQVGEKLFF.